Presented here are 21 T cell receptor beta chains from one specimen sequenced in a study of blood T cell repertoires in COVID-19. Data came from immunoSEQ multiplex PCR; TCRdb stores just in-frame clones and leaves some out. The sample has some 110,000 clones, about 80% seen once. Sequencing input: peripheral blood. Source of these receptors: a man in his sixties or seventies with acute or convalescent COVID-19.

This clone was counted a few times. The rearrangement uses TRBV10-3 and TRBJ2-1, with 11 bases fitting TRBD1. The junction had 1 base not matched to a gene; V was cut back by 6 bases and J by 6 bases. The CDR3 loop spans 13 amino acids. The germline CDR1 and CDR2 sequences are ENHRY and SYGVKD. CDR3 amino acids: CAIRGTGGNEQFF. In DNA, the CDR3 is TGTGCCATCAGGGGGACAGGGGGCAATGAGCAGTTCTTC.

In this sample, this clone turned up many times. The CDR3 here is CSASSGSPGGSYNEQFF. The CDR3 DNA sequence: TGCAGTGCTAGTTCAGGGTCACCCGGGGGCTCCTACAATGAGCAGTTCTTC. The genes are TRBV20-1 and TRBJ2-1, with D tentatively TRBD2 (6 bases). Germline V gives CDR1 DFQATT, CDR2 SNEGSKA (reference sequence). The CDR3 spans 17 residues. V lost 3 bases and J lost 0, with 18 bases in between.

The CDR3 coding sequence is TGCGCCAGCAGCCTTCGAGAACAGGGGGAGTTGGTTGCCGGGGAGCTGTTTTTT. Translating gives CASSLREQGELVAGELFF. V gene TRBV4-1 combines with J gene TRBJ2-2; 8 bases are shared with TRBD1. Per the germline V gene, CDR1 is MGHRA and CDR2 is YSYEKL. V shed 4 bases, J shed 6 bases, and the junction held 16 bases outside the gene matches. CDR3 length: 18 amino acids.

In this sample, this clone turned up a few times. The V gene is TRBV6-5, the J gene TRBJ2-1, with 13 bases lining up with TRBD2. This CDR3 spans 15 amino acids. With 6 bases clipped from V and 8 bases from J, the junction kept 7 bases outside the gene matches. Germline CDR1 MNHEY, CDR2 SVGAGI. CDR3 region: CASSPGLAGSDEQFF. As DNA, the CDR3 is TGTGCCAGCAGCCCGGGACTAGCGGGATCTGATGAGCAGTTCTTC.

CDR3 bases: TGTGCCATCGGACAGGGGCTTGAAAAGTACGGCTACACCTTC. This encodes CAIGQGLEKYGYTF. The chain joins TRBV10-3 to TRBJ1-2; 9 bases align to TRBD1. This CDR3 is 14 amino acids long. V lost 8 bases, J lost 8 bases, and 12 bases stayed unmatched. The V gene's germline CDR1 is ENHRY and CDR2 SYGVKD.

This clone has just a few counts. The chain combines TRBV2 with TRBJ1-5; TRBD1 is a possible D gene (6 bases). CDR1 is SNHLY and CDR2 is FYNNEI in the germline V gene. This CDR3 has 15 amino acids. V gave up 7 bases and J gave up 0 bases, with 13 bases separating them. CDR3 coding DNA: TGTGCCAGCACCCGGGAGGACAGTAGCAATCAGCCCCAGCATTTT. The encoded protein is CASTREDSSNQPQHF.

The chain joins TRBV7-9 to TRBJ2-2, with a possible D match to TRBD2 (5 bases). V gave up 1 base and J gave up 5 bases, with 11 bases separating them. This CDR3 has 15 residues. Germline V CDR1 and CDR2: SEHNR, FQNEAQ (reference sequence). The DNA for the CDR3 is TGTGCCAGCAGCTTAGTCGTCGGGGAAACCGGGGAGCTGTTTTTT. This gives the protein CASSLVVGETGELFF.

The V and J genes are TRBV7-8 and TRBJ2-1, with a possible D match to TRBD2 (5 bases). The CDR3 is 15 amino acids. Germline CDR1 is SGHVS and CDR2 is FQNEAQ. V lost 3 bases and J 9 bases, leaving 18 bases between the germline ends. The chain's CDR3 is CASSLTLAWTAEQFF. CDR3 sequence (DNA): TGTGCCAGCAGCTTGACGCTAGCTTGGACGGCTGAGCAGTTCTTC.

The chain combines TRBV5-1 with TRBJ1-2; the D gene is possibly TRBD1 (5 bases). The CDR3 runs to 14 residues. Germline V gene lookup returns CDR1 SGHRS and CDR2 YFSETQ. The germline V and J ends were trimmed by 4 bases and 2 bases, with 12 bases remaining between them. CDR3 sequence: CASSQKTENYGYTF. In DNA, the CDR3 is TGCGCCAGCAGCCAGAAGACAGAAAACTATGGCTACACCTTC.

This clone was seen just once. The V call is TRBV15, the J call TRBJ2-7; D gene unclear. V was cut by 0 bases and J by 3 bases, with 12 bases left in between. This CDR3 is 15 amino acids long. Germline loops: CDR1 LNHNV, CDR2 YYDKDF (reference sequence). CDR3 bases: TGTGCCACCAGCAGAGATGAAGAACACCTCTACGAGCAGTACTTC. Translating it yields CATSRDEEHLYEQYF.

V usage is TRBV18 and J usage is TRBJ2-3; 8 bases fit TRBD2. The CDR3 covers 14 residues. The V gene's germline CDR1 is KGHSH and CDR2 LQKENI. V was pared by 6 bases and J by 3 bases, with 5 bases of the junction left unmatched. The CDR3, as DNA: TGTGCCAGCTCCCTCGGACTAGCTACAGATACGCAGTATTTT. Amino acid sequence: CASSLGLATDTQYF.

Points on this clone: This specimen includes other DNA sequences encoding the same CDR3. The V gene is TRBV24-1, the J gene TRBJ2-1, with 7 bases lining up with TRBD2. V trimming: 2 bases; J trimming: 0 bases; junction bases outside the gene matches: 3. The germline CDR1 and CDR2 sequences are KGHDR and SFDVKD. The CDR3 loop spans 16 amino acids. For the CDR3, the DNA is TGTGCCACCAGTGATTCAGCGGGATCCTCCTACAATGAGCAGTTCTTC. Translated: CATSDSAGSSYNEQFF.

This chain joins TRBV5-6 and TRBJ2-7; TRBD1 agrees at 9 bases. J was trimmed by 2 bases and V by 0 bases; bases with no gene match: 9. The germline gives CDR1 SGHDT, CDR2 YYEEEE. The CDR3 totals 17 residues. The CDR3 DNA sequence: TGTGCCAGCAGCTTGGAAAAAATGTGGGACAGGGCCTACGAGCAGTACTTC. Its protein product is CASSLEKMWDRAYEQYF. The whole variable domain, filled in from reference TRBV5-6 and TRBJ2-7, reads DAGVTQSPTHLIKTRGQQVTLRCSPKSGHDTVSWYQQALGQGPQFIFQYYEEEERQRGNFPDRFSGHQFPNYSSELNVNALLLGDSALYLCASSLEKMWDRAYEQYFGPGTRLTVT.

This clone appeared a single time. The V call is TRBV28, the J call TRBJ2-2, with 7 bases aligning to TRBD2. V shed 7 bases and J 7 bases; nucleotides not matched to a gene: 9. The CDR3 length is 14 residues. Germline assignment: CDR1 MDHEN and CDR2 SYDVKM. In nucleotides, the CDR3 is TGTGCCAGCACCCTGGGGGGGAATTTCGGGGAGCTGTTTTTT. It codes for CASTLGGNFGELFF.

The gene calls are TRBV7-9 and TRBJ1-5; TRBD1 might be the D (6 bases). The germline V gene encodes CDR1 SEHNR and CDR2 FQNEAQ (reference sequence). Trimming left V 1 base short and J 6 bases short, with 7 bases between. The CDR3 is 13 amino acids. The CDR3 coding sequence is TGTGCCAGCAGCTTAGACAGGGTTCAGCCCCAGCATTTT. It encodes CASSLDRVQPQHF.

This chain joins TRBV9 and TRBJ1-6, with D maybe TRBD1 (5 bases). V gave up 6 bases and J gave up 7 bases, with 11 bases separating them. Germline V gene sequence: CDR1 SGDLS, CDR2 YYNGEE. The CDR3 contains 13 residues. The CDR3 loop is CASKGTGNSPLHF. The DNA of the CDR3 is TGTGCCAGCAAAGGGACTGGAAATTCACCCCTCCACTTT. Looking up the rest from reference TRBV9 and TRBJ1-6 gives the full variable domain: DSGVTQTPKHLITATGQRVTLRCSPRSGDLSVYWYQQSLDQGLQFLIQYYNGEERAKGNILERFSAQQFPDLHSELNLSSLELGDSALYFCASKGTGNSPLHFGNGTRLTVT.

The chain joins TRBV5-8 to TRBJ1-2, with 10 bases fitting TRBD1. The junction had 9 bases not matched to a gene; V was cut back by 5 bases and J by 5 bases. This CDR3 contains 15 residues. Germline V CDR1 and CDR2: SGHTS, YDEGEE. The CDR3 DNA follows: TGTGCCAGCAGGAACTGGGACAGGGGTGGATATGGCTACACCTTC. It yields the protein CASRNWDRGGYGYTF.

As regards this clone: Its ends do not fully match the called genes, so a read error is possible. The V call is TRBV25-1, the J call TRBJ2-5, with 7 bases matching TRBD2. CDR3 size: 13 residues. Germline CDR1 MGHDK, CDR2 SYGVNS. The CDR3 sequence: CASSVMAGEAQYF. In DNA, the CDR3 is TGTGCCAGCAGTGTTATGGCGGGAGAGGCCCAGTACTTC.

The V gene is TRBV29-1, the J gene TRBJ2-2; 8 positions agree with TRBD1. The CDR3 extends over 12 amino acids. Losses at the gene ends were 7 bases for V and 4 bases for J; bases not matched to a gene: 2. Looked up from germline, CDR1 is SQVTM and CDR2 is ANQGSEA. In DNA form, the CDR3 reads TGCAGCGGGACAGGGCCCACCGGGGAGCTGTTTTTT. Amino acids: CSGTGPTGELFF.

The chain carries TRBV11-2 and TRBJ2-1; 8 bases align to TRBD1. Germline V gene sequence: CDR1 SGHAT, CDR2 FQNNGV. The CDR3 is 11 amino acids. Losses at the gene ends were 4 bases for V and 13 bases for J; bases not matched to a gene: 3. The CDR3 DNA is TGTGCCAGCAGCTCGGGACAGGCCCAGTTCTTC. Its protein product is CASSSGQAQFF.

This sequence joins TRBV4-3 and TRBJ2-4, with D perhaps matching TRBD1 (6 bases). The V end was cut by 0 bases, the J end by 3 bases, with 12 bases between. CDR3 length: 16 residues. The germline gives CDR1 LGHNA, CDR2 YSLEER. CDR3 protein: CASSQDGQGYKNIQYF. CDR3 DNA: TGCGCCAGCAGCCAAGACGGTCAGGGGTACAAAAACATTCAGTACTTC.